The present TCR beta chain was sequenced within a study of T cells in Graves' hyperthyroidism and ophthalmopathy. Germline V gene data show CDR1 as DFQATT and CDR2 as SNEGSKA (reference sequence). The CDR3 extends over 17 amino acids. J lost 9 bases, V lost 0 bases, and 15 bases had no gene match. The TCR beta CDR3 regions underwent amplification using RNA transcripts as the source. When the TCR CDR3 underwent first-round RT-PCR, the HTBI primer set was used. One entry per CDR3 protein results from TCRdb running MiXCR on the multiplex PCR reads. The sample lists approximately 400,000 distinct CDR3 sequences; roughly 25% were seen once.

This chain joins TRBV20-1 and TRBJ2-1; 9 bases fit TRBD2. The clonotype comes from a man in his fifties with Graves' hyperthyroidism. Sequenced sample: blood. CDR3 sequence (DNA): TGCAGTGCTAGAGATGCCTCAGGTAGCGGGAGAGTTTGTGAGCAGTTCTTC. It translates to CSARDASGSGRVCEQFF.